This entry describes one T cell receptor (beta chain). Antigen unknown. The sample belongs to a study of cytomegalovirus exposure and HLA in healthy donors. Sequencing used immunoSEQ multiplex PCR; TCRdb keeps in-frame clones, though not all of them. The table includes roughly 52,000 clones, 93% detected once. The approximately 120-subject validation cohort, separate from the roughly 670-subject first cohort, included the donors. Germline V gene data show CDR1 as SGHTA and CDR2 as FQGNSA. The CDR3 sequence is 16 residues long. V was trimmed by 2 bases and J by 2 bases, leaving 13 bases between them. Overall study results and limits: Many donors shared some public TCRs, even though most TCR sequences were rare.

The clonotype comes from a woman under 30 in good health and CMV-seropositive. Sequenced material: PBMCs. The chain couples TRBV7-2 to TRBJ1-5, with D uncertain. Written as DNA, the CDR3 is TGTGCCAGCAGCTTAATTATAGTTCCCGGCAATCAGCCCCAGCATTTT. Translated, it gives CASSLIIVPGNQPQHF. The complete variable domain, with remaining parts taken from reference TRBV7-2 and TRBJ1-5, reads GAGVSQSPSNKVTEKGKDVELRCDPISGHTALYWYRQSLGQGLEFLIYFQGNSAPDKSGLPSDRFSAERTGGSVSTLTIQRTQQEDSAVYLCASSLIIVPGNQPQHFGDGTRLSIL.